This T cell receptor beta chain was profiled in a study of T cells after yellow fever vaccination. The V end was cut by 5 bases, the J end by 1 base, with 12 bases between. The CDR3 is 15 amino acids. Germline V gives CDR1 LGHDT, CDR2 YNNKEL (reference sequence). Each CDR3 protein is one row after TCRdb ran MiXCR on the 5' RACE reads. The sample holds approximately 300,000 distinct CDR3 sequences; about 8.7% are singletons and the top ten take about 20%. In this sample, this clonotype turned up a few times. This receptor was obtained from a young man who received the YFV17D yellow fever vaccine. V and J are TRBV3-1 and TRBJ2-4; D is perhaps TRBD1 or TRBD2 (5 bases each). Here the sequenced sample was PBMCs, taken on the day of the first yellow fever vaccination. The CDR3, as DNA: TGTGCCAGCAGCTCTCAAGAGGGGGCCAAAAACATTCAGTACTTC. As protein: CASSSQEGAKNIQYF.